Below are 5 T cell receptor beta chains sequenced from a single sample in a study of graft-versus-host responses after intestinal transplantation. Generated by immunoSEQ multiplex PCR, the TCRdb table keeps only in-frame clones and is missing some. The sample contains 35,000 to 50,000 clones, about 96% of which appear only once. These receptors' antigens are unknown. Sequencing was performed on unstimulated CD8+ T cells sorted from spleen or lymph node cells, taken before transplant. All receptors come from a human donor who was the organ donor for an intestinal transplant.

V and J are TRBV27 and TRBJ1-2, with D possibly being TRBD1 (5 bases). The CDR3 spans 14 residues. Germline V gives CDR1 MNHEY, CDR2 SMNVEV (reference sequence). The V gene lost 0 bases and the J gene lost 1 base, with 6 bases spanning the gap. For the CDR3, the DNA is TGTGCCAGCAGTTTATCCCAGGGTAACTATGGCTACACCTTC. Translating it yields CASSLSQGNYGYTF.

The chain carries TRBV4-3 and TRBJ1-1; D unclear. Trimming took off 1 base at V and 5 bases at J, with 8 bases between the two ends. Germline-derived CDR1 and CDR2 are LGHNA and YSLEER. CDR3 length: 13 residues. CDR3 region: CASSQVRETEAFF. The CDR3 bases are TGCGCCAGCAGCCAAGTAAGAGAAACTGAAGCTTTCTTT.

The rearrangement uses TRBV6-6 and TRBJ1-4; possibly TRBD1 for D (5 bases). The CDR3 has 14 residues. The V end was cut by 3 bases, the J end by 3 bases, with 8 bases between. Germline V gives CDR1 MNHNY, CDR2 SVGAGI (reference sequence). Here the CDR3 DNA reads TGTGCCAGCAGTTATTGGGGGGCTAATGAAAAACTGTTTTTT. Translating gives CASSYWGANEKLFF.

This sequence joins TRBV19 and TRBJ1-1, with D maybe TRBD1 (6 bases). Trimming pared 1 base from V and 7 bases from J, leaving 10 bases between. From germline, CDR1 is LNHDA and CDR2 SQIVND (reference sequence). The CDR3 contains 13 residues. The CDR3 spells CASSIATGLEAFF. As DNA, the CDR3 is TGTGCCAGTAGTATAGCGACAGGCCTTGAAGCTTTCTTT.

The genes are TRBV7-9 and TRBJ1-2; D not resolved. The germline V and J ends were trimmed by 5 bases and 0 bases, with 7 bases remaining between them. Germline V CDR1 and CDR2: SEHNR, FQNEAQ (reference sequence). The CDR3 is 13 amino acids. The CDR3 sequence: CASSVSPNYGYTF. In DNA form, the CDR3 reads TGTGCCAGCAGCGTCAGTCCTAACTATGGCTACACCTTC.